The sequence of this T cell receptor beta chain was determined in a study of cytomegalovirus exposure and HLA in healthy donors. PCR primers comprised 60 Vbeta and 13 Jbeta primers. TCRdb's copy holds only in-frame clones and misses some; the assay was immunoSEQ multiplex PCR. The sample records 130,000 or so clones, 70% to 85% being singletons. Germline loops: CDR1 SGHRS, CDR2 YFSETQ. J was trimmed by 0 bases and V by 0 bases; bases with no gene match: 2. This CDR3 is 15 amino acids long. The study, taken as a whole, reports: Compared with the approximately 670-donor mean, an Asian-associated ancestry cluster reportedly had fewer N-insertions, according to a later analysis.

Turning to this clone: Its antigen remains unknown.

The gene calls are TRBV5-1 and TRBJ1-1, with 7 bases matching TRBD1. This TCR derives from a female donor in good health and CMV-seronegative. What was sequenced was PBMCs. The CDR3, as DNA: TGCGCCAGCAGCTTGGATCAGGGGGTGAACACTGAAGCTTTCTTT. As protein: CASSLDQGVNTEAFF.